Listed here are 21 T cell receptor beta chains from one sample, sequenced in a study of blood T cell repertoires in COVID-19 (dated by TCRdb to 2020 to 2022). The receptor library was made with the immunoSEQ multiplex PCR assay. TCRdb retrieved this table from immuneACCESS and kept in-frame rearrangements only. Not all clones are present; in checked studies, unresolved V genes account for under half, and no reason is known for the remainder. The sample table shows some 65,000 clones, and around 74% are seen once. The top ten constitute roughly 27% of the sample. Material for sequencing was peripheral blood. The receptors stem from a woman aged 80 or over with acute or convalescent COVID-19.

The gene calls are TRBV10-3 and TRBJ2-1; 9 bases align to TRBD2. The germline V gene has CDR1 ENHRY and CDR2 SYGVKD. V lost 8 bases to trimming and J lost 10 bases; unmatched junction nucleotides: 15. The CDR3 spans 15 residues. CDR3 in amino acids: CAIGDLAGYPSEQFF. DNA for the CDR3: TGTGCCATCGGCGACCTAGCGGGGTACCCCTCGGAGCAGTTCTTC.

This chain joins TRBV4-2 and TRBJ1-6, with a tentative D call TRBD1 (6 bases). The CDR3 sequence is 15 residues long. The V and J ends lost 5 bases and 8 bases respectively, with 16 bases between them. The germline V gene encodes CDR1 LGHNA and CDR2 YNFKEQ. The CDR3 DNA reads as TGTGCCAGCAGCGACAGACAGGTTCGGGATTCACCCCTCCACTTT. Translation: CASSDRQVRDSPLHF.

V is TRBV6-5 and J is TRBJ2-1, with D maybe TRBD2 (5 bases). Germline loops: CDR1 MNHEY, CDR2 SVGAGI. Between the trimmed V and J ends, which lost 4 bases and 6 bases, there was a span of 16 bases. The CDR3 length is 15 residues. The CDR3 reads CASSSAAVGGNEQFF. CDR3 in DNA: TGTGCCAGCAGTTCAGCGGCCGTAGGAGGCAATGAGCAGTTCTTC.

In this sample, this clone turned up a few times. The chain combines TRBV6-2 or TRBV6-3 with TRBJ2-5; D not resolved. The V gene lost 4 bases and the J gene lost 5 bases, with 8 bases spanning the gap. The V gene's germline CDR1 is MNHEY and CDR2 SVGEGT. This CDR3 has 12 amino acids. The CDR3 here is CASSFGYETQYF. The DNA for the CDR3 is TGTGCCAGCAGTTTCGGGTATGAGACCCAGTACTTC.

This chain links TRBV2 with TRBJ2-1; 13 bases map to TRBD2. Germline loops: CDR1 SNHLY, CDR2 FYNNEI. The V segment lost 4 bases and the J segment 2 bases; nucleotides outside the gene matches: 2. The CDR3 sequence is 16 residues long. DNA for the CDR3: TGTGCCAGCAGTGGAGGACTAGCGGGAGCCTACAATGAGCAGTTCTTC. Its translation is CASSGGLAGAYNEQFF.

The chain is built from TRBV7-2 and TRBJ1-5, with 11 bases that match TRBD1. J gave up 7 bases and V 4 bases, and 6 bases lay outside the gene matches. From germline, CDR1 is SGHTA and CDR2 FQGNSA. The CDR3 totals 15 residues. The DNA of the CDR3 is TGTGCCAGCAGCTCCTGGACAGGGGGCGTCCAGCCCCAGCATTTT. This encodes CASSSWTGGVQPQHF.

The chain is built from TRBV6-2 or TRBV6-3 and TRBJ2-1, with no clear D. This CDR3 region has 12 residues. Germline V CDR1 and CDR2: MNHEY, SVGEGT. V lost 0 bases and J 7 bases, leaving 4 bases between the germline ends. In nucleotides, the CDR3 is TGTGCCAGCAGTTACTCCCCGAATGAGCAGTTCTTC. Its protein is CASSYSPNEQFF.

This clone was detected only a few times. The CDR3 region has the DNA TGCGCCAGCTGCAGGGTTGCTAATGAAAAACTGTTTTTT. This codes for CASCRVANEKLFF. This chain connects TRBV10-2 to TRBJ1-4, with TRBD1 as a possible D gene (5 bases). CDR1 WSHSY and CDR2 SAAADI come from the germline V gene. CDR3 size: 13 residues. The germline V and J ends were trimmed by 8 bases and 3 bases, with 10 bases remaining between them.

CDR3 bases: TGTGCCAGCAGCCAAGCGGGACAGGGCGGAATCCTGAACACTGAAGCTTTCTTT. The encoded protein is CASSQAGQGGILNTEAFF. The genes are TRBV3-1 (or the pseudogene TRBV3-2) and TRBJ1-1; 9 nucleotides line up with TRBD1. The CDR3 runs 18 residues. V was pared by 1 base and J by 0 bases, with 9 bases of the junction left unmatched. Germline values: CDR1 LGHDT, CDR2 YNNKEL (reference sequence).

The chain combines TRBV28 with TRBJ2-1; 12 nucleotides agree with TRBD2. V gave up 3 bases and J gave up 4 bases; unmatched junction bases: 4. The CDR3 is made up of 16 amino acids. Germline V lookup: CDR1 MDHEN, CDR2 SYDVKM. The CDR3 protein is CASSFLAGGGYNEQFF. The CDR3 nucleotides are TGTGCCAGCAGTTTCCTAGCGGGAGGGGGTTACAATGAGCAGTTCTTC.

This rearrangement joins TRBV28 to TRBJ2-3; D is uncertain. The CDR3 contains 14 residues. From germline, CDR1 is MDHEN and CDR2 SYDVKM. The V gene lost 3 bases and the J gene lost 6 bases, with 13 bases spanning the gap. The CDR3: CASSFRSRADTQYF. In DNA form, the CDR3 reads TGTGCCAGCAGTTTCCGGTCCCGAGCGGATACGCAGTATTTT.

This clone was counted between two and nine times. The genes are TRBV7-9 and TRBJ2-7, with 8 bases fitting TRBD2. V lost 5 bases to trimming and J lost 3 bases; unmatched junction nucleotides: 3. From germline, CDR1 is SEHNR and CDR2 FQNEAQ (reference sequence). CDR3 size: 13 residues. The CDR3 is CASSPTSGYEQYF. As DNA, the CDR3 is TGTGCCAGCAGCCCAACTAGCGGCTACGAGCAGTACTTC.

The CDR3 sequence: CASSVAPFDNEQFF. DNA for the CDR3: TGTGCCAGCAGCGTAGCCCCCTTCGACAATGAGCAGTTCTTC. The gene calls are TRBV9 and TRBJ2-1, with D hard to call. Germline V gene lookup returns CDR1 SGDLS and CDR2 YYNGEE. The V end lost 0 bases, the J end lost 5 bases, and 9 bases lay between the germline ends. This CDR3 contains 14 residues.

The chain couples TRBV12-3 or TRBV12-4 to TRBJ2-1; tentative D call: TRBD2 (6 bases). This CDR3 is built from 13 residues. Trimming cost V 10 bases and J 7 bases, with 17 bases left between them. CDR3 coding DNA: TGTGCCACCTTCCGGGACTTTGGTAATGAGCAGTTCTTC. It specifies CATFRDFGNEQFF.

This rearrangement joins TRBV11-3 to TRBJ2-5; tentatively, D is TRBD2 (6 bases). From germline, CDR1 is SGHNT and CDR2 YENEEA. CDR3 size: 16 residues. V was cut by 5 bases and J by 5 bases, with 21 bases left in between. Here the CDR3 DNA reads TGTGCCAGCAGCATGCCACTTCTTAGTCGGGGGGAGACCCAGTACTTC. Protein sequence: CASSMPLLSRGETQYF.

The chain combines TRBV6-6 with TRBJ2-5; possibly TRBD1 for D (6 bases). Germline V gene data show CDR1 as MNHNY and CDR2 as SVGAGI (reference sequence). V lost 3 bases and J lost 0, with 14 bases in between. The CDR3 has 16 residues. Here the CDR3 DNA reads TGTGCCAGCAGTTATACACTCACAGGGAACCAAGAGACCCAGTACTTC. As protein: CASSYTLTGNQETQYF.

CDR3 DNA sequence: TGTGCCAGCAGCCGCTCCGGACTAGCGGGGCAATACAATGAGCAGTTCTTC. It is translated as CASSRSGLAGQYNEQFF. The V call is TRBV3-1 (or the pseudogene TRBV3-2), the J call TRBJ2-1; 12 bases are shared with TRBD2. The germline CDR1 and CDR2 sequences are LGHDT and YNNKEL (reference sequence). This CDR3 is 17 amino acids long. The V and J ends lost 4 bases and 4 bases, in that order; junction bases with no gene match: 8.

This CDR3 reads CASSRTGGNQPQHF. In nucleotides, the CDR3 is TGTGCCAGCTCCCGGACAGGGGGCAATCAGCCCCAGCATTTT. This rearrangement joins TRBV18 to TRBJ1-5; 9 bases agree with TRBD1. The junction had 2 bases not matched to a gene; V was cut back by 6 bases and J by 2 bases. CDR1 and CDR2 (germline): KGHSH, LQKENI. The CDR3 runs 14 residues.

The rearrangement links TRBV2 to TRBJ1-1; TRBD1 might be the D (6 bases). The CDR3 sequence is 14 residues long. The ends were cut back, 4 bases at V and 4 bases at J, with 13 bases in the middle. Germline CDR1 is SNHLY and CDR2 is FYNNEI. CDR3 protein: CASSATGWGTEAFF. The CDR3 bases are TGTGCCAGCAGTGCCACAGGGTGGGGCACTGAAGCTTTCTTT.

V gene TRBV5-1 combines with J gene TRBJ1-4; 7 positions agree with TRBD1. With V trimmed by 0 bases and J by 0 bases, 2 bases remained unmatched. Germline-derived CDR1 and CDR2 are SGHRS and YFSETQ. CDR3 length equals 16 residues. The DNA of the CDR3 is TGCGCCAGCAGCTTGGGACAGGGTTCAACTAATGAAAAACTGTTTTTT. It translates to CASSLGQGSTNEKLFF.

The rearrangement links TRBV18 to TRBJ2-2, with 9 bases lining up with TRBD2. The CDR3 has 16 residues. Germline loops: CDR1 KGHSH, CDR2 LQKENI. Trimming removed 5 bases from V and 0 bases from J; junction bases left unmatched: 4. The CDR3 loop reads CASSTTSGANTGELFF. The CDR3 bases are TGTGCCAGCTCAACGACTAGCGGAGCGAACACCGGGGAGCTGTTTTTT.